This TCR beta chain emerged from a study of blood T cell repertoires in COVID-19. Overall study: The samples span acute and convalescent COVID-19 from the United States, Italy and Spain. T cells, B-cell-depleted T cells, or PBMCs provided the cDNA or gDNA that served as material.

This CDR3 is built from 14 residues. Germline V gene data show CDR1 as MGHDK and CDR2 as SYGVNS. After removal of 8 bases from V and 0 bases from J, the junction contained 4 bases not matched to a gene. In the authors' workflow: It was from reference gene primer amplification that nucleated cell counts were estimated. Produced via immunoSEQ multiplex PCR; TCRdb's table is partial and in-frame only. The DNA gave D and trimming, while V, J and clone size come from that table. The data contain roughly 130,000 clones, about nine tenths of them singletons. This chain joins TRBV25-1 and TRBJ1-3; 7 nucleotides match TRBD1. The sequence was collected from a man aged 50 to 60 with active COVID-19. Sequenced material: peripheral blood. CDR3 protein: CASAGTASGNTIYF. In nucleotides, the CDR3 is TGTGCCAGCGCGGGGACAGCCTCTGGAAACACCATATATTTT.